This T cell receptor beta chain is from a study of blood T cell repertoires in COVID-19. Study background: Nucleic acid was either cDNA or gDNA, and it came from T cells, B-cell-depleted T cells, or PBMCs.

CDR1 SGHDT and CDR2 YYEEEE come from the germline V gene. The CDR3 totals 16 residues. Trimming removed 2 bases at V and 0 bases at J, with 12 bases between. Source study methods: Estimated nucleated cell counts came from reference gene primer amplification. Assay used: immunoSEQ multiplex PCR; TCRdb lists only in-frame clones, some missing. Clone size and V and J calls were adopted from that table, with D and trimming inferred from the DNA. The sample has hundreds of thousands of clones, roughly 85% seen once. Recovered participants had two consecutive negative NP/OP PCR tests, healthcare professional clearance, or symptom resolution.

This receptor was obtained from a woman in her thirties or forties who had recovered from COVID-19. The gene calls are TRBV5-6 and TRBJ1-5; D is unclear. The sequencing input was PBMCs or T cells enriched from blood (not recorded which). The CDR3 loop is CASSLPTYYSNQPQHF. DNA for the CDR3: TGTGCCAGCAGCTTACCTACATACTATAGCAATCAGCCCCAGCATTTT.